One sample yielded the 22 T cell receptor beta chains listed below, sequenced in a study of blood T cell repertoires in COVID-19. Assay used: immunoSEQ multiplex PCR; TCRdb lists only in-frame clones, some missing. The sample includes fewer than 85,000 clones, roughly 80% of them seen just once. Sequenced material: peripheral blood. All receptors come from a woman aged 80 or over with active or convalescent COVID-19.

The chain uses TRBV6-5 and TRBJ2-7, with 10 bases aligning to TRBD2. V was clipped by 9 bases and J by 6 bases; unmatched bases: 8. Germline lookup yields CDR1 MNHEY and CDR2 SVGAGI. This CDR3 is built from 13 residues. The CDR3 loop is CASRAGGPPEQYF. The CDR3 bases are TGTGCCAGTCGAGCGGGGGGGCCGCCCGAGCAGTACTTC.

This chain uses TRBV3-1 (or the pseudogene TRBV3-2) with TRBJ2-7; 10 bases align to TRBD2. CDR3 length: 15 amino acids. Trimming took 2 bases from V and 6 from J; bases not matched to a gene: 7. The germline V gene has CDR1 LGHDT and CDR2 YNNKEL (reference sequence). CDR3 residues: CASSQTLAGMGEQYF. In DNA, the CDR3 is TGTGCCAGCAGCCAAACACTAGCGGGAATGGGCGAGCAGTACTTC.

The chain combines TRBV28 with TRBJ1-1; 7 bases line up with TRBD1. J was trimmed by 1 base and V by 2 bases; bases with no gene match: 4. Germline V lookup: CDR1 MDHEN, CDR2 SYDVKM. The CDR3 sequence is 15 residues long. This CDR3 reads CASSLTGVKNTEAFF. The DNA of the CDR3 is TGTGCCAGCAGTTTAACAGGGGTCAAGAACACTGAAGCTTTCTTT.

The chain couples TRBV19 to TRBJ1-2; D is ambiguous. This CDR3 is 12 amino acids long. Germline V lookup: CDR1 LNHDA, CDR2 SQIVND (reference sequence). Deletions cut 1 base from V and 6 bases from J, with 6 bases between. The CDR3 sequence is CASSIVGNGYTF. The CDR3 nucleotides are TGTGCCAGTAGTATAGTGGGCAATGGCTACACCTTC.

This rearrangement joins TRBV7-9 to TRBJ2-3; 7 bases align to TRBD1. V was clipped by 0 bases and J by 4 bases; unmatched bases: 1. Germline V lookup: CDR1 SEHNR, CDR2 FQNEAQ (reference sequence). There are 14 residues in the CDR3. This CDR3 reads CASSLAGGADTQYF. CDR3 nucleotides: TGTGCCAGCAGCTTAGCAGGGGGCGCAGATACGCAGTATTTT.

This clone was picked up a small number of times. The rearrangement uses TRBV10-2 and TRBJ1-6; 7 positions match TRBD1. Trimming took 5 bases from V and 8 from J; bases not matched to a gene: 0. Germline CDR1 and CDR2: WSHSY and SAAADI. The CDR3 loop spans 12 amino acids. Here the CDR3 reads CASSTGDSPLHF. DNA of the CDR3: TGCGCCAGCAGTACAGGGGATTCACCCCTCCACTTT.

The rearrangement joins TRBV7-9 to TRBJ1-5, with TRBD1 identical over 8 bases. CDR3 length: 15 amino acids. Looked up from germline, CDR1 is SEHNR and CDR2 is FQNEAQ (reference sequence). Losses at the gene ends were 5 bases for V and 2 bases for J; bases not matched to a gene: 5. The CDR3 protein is CASSAGQGGNQPQHF. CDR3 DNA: TGTGCCAGCAGCGCTGGACAGGGAGGCAATCAGCCCCAGCATTTT.

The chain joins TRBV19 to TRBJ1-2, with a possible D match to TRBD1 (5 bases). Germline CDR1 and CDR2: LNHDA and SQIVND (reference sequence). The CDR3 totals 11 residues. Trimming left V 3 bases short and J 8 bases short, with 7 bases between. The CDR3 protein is CASSMGGGYTF. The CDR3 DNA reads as TGTGCCAGTAGTATGGGGGGAGGCTACACCTTC.

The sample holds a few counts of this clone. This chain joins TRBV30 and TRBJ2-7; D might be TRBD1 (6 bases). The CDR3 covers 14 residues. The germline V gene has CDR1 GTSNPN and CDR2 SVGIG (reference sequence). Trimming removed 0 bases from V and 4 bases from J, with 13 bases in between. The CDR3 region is CAWSVIGQSYEQYF. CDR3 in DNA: TGTGCCTGGAGTGTAATAGGACAGAGTTACGAGCAGTACTTC.

In DNA, the CDR3 is TGTGCCAGCTCAGACGGGACAGGGGCCTACGAGCAGTACTTC. Translation: CASSDGTGAYEQYF. This chain connects TRBV18 to TRBJ2-7; 10 bases fit TRBD1. In germline, CDR1 is KGHSH, CDR2 LQKENI. This CDR3 spans 14 amino acids. The junction had 3 bases not matched to a gene; V was cut back by 5 bases and J by 2 bases.

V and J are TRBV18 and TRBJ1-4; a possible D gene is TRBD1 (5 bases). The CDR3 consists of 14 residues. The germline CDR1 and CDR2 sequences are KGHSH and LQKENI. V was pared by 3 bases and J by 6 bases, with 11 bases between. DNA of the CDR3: TGTGCCAGCTCACCGGGACTCAGGGATGAAAAACTGTTTTTT. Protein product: CASSPGLRDEKLFF.

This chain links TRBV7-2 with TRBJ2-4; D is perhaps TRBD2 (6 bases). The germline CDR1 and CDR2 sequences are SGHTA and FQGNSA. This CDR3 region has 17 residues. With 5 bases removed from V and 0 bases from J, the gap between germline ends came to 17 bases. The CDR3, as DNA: TGTGCCAGCAGCCCACATAACGGAGCGGGAGCCAAAAACATTCAGTACTTC. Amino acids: CASSPHNGAGAKNIQYF.

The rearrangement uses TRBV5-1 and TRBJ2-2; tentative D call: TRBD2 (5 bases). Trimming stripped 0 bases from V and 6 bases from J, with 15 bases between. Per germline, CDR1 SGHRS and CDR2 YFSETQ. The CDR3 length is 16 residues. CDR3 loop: CASSLARTRAAGELFF. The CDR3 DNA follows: TGCGCCAGCAGCTTGGCGCGGACGCGGGCGGCCGGGGAGCTGTTTTTT.

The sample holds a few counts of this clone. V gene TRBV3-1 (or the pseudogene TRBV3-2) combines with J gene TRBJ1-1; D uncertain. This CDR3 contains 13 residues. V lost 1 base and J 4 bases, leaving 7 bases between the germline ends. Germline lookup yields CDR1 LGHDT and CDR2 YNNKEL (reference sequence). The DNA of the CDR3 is TGTGCCAGCAGCCAAGCGGGAATCACTGAAGCTTTCTTT. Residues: CASSQAGITEAFF.

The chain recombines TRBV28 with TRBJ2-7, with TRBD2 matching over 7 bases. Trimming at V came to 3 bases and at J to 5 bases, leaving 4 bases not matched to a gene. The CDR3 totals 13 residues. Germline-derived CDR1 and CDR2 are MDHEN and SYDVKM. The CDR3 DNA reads TGTGCCAGCAGTTTTTGGGAGGGTGACGAGCAGTACTTC. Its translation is CASSFWEGDEQYF.

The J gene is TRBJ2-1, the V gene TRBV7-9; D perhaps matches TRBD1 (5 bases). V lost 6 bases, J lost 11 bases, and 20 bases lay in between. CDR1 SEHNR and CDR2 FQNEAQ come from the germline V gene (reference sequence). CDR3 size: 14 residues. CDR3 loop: CASSPKMTALQQFF. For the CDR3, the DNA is TGTGCCAGCAGTCCTAAGATGACAGCCTTGCAGCAGTTCTTC.

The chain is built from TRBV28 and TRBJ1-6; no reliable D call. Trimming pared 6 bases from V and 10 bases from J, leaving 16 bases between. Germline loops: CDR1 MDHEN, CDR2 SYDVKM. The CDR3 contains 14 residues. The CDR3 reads CASRQGRGNSPLHF. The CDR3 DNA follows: TGTGCCAGCAGGCAAGGACGAGGGAACTCACCCCTCCACTTT.

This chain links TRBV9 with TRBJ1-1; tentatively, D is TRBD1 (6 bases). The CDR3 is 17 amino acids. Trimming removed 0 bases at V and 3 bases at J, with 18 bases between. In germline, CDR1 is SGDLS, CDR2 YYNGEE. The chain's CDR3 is CASSVAGHPLADTEAFF. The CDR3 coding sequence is TGTGCCAGCAGCGTAGCGGGACACCCTTTGGCGGACACTGAAGCTTTCTTT.

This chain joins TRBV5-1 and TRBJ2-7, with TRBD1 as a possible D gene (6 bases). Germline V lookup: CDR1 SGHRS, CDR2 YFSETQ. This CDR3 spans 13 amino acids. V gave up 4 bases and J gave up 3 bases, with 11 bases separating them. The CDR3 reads CASSPTGNYEQYF. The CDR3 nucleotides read TGCGCCAGCAGCCCCACAGGGAACTACGAGCAGTACTTC.

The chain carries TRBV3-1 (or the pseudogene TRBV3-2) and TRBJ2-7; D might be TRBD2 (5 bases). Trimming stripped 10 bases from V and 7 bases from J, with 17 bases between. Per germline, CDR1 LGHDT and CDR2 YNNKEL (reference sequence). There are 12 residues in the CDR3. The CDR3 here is CANFRPGNEQYF. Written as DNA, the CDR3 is TGTGCCAACTTCCGACCGGGGAATGAGCAGTACTTC.

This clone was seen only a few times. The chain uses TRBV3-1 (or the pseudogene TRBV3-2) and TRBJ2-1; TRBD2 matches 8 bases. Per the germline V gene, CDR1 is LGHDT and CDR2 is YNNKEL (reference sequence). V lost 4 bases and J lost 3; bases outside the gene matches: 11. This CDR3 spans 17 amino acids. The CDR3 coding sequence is TGTGCCAGCAGCCCTAGCCAGACTAGCGTCTACTACAATGAGCAGTTCTTC. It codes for CASSPSQTSVYYNEQFF.

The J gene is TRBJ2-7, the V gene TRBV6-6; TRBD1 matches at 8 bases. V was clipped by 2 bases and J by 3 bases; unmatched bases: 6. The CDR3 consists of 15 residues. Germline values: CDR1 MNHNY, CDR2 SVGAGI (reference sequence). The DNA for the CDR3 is TGTGCCAGCAGTTACCTCGGGACAGGACTCTACGAGCAGTACTTC. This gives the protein CASSYLGTGLYEQYF.